This T cell receptor (beta chain) came from a study of OX40 agonist ivuxolimab in advanced cancers. About the research overall: Anti-PD-1, anti-PD-L1 or anti-CTLA-4 therapy given earlier was allowed, and approximately 40% had some.

Trimming cost V 6 bases and J 1 base; bases outside gene matches: 6. The germline V gene encodes CDR1 MDHEN and CDR2 SYDVKM. The CDR3 covers 14 residues. About this clone itself: Its antigen is as yet unknown.

Whole-study findings and limits: What antigens the expanded peripheral T cells recognized was never established. Expanded clones tended on average to be more numerous among CD8+ T cells than CD4+.

This table comes from immunoSEQ multiplex PCR, and its TCRdb copy is limited to in-frame clones, with some not included. The sample includes about 52,000 clones, around 93% seen only once; the top ten take roughly a quarter. Samples were taken at baseline and on day 1 of cycles 4 and 7. The rearrangement joins TRBV28 to TRBJ2-7; TRBD1 matches 7 bases. The material was CD4+ or CD8+ T cells sorted from blood, obtained in a trial of the OX40 agonist ivuxolimab. The clonotype originates from an adult with an advanced solid tumor such as melanoma, head and neck, liver or kidney cancer. CDR3 loop: CASSPQGVSYEQYF. For the CDR3, the DNA is TGTGCCAGCAGCCCTCAGGGGGTTTCCTACGAGCAGTACTTC.